These T cell receptor beta chains were read from a single sample in a study of OX40 agonist ivuxolimab in advanced cancers. The assay was immunoSEQ multiplex PCR, and TCRdb's table has in-frame clones only and misses some. The sample consists of 45,000 to 55,000 clones, roughly 85% of them appearing once. The sequences come from CD4+ or CD8+ T cells sorted from blood, collected in a trial of the OX40 agonist ivuxolimab. Receptors originate from an adult with an advanced solid tumor such as melanoma, head and neck, liver or kidney cancer. Both conserved end residues are part of each CDR3. A D gene is named only where the DNA matches it firmly. Expanded clones get a size class; other rows say once, few or many, or leave the size out.

j_call: TRBJ2-4; clone_size: .; d_call: .; v_call: TRBV9; cdr3_aa: CASSVGGELAKNIQYF; cdr3_nt: TGTGCCAGCAGCGTAGGTGGAGAGCTAGCCAAAAACATTCAGTACTTC
j_call: TRBJ2-1; clone_size: once; d_call: .; v_call: TRBV4-1; cdr3_aa: CASSQDGSPYNEQFF; cdr3_nt: TGCGCCAGCAGCCAAGATGGGTCCCCCTACAATGAGCAGTTCTTC
j_call: TRBJ1-1; clone_size: .; d_call: .; v_call: TRBV10-3; cdr3_aa: CAISEGPRDGAFF; cdr3_nt: TGTGCCATCAGTGAGGGACCTAGGGATGGAGCTTTCTTT
j_call: TRBJ2-7; clone_size: .; d_call: .; v_call: TRBV7-9; cdr3_aa: CASRRLRGRANEQYF; cdr3_nt: TGTGCCAGCAGACGCCTAAGGGGGAGGGCGAATGAGCAGTACTTC
j_call: TRBJ1-5; clone_size: .; d_call: .; v_call: TRBV19; cdr3_aa: CASRINSYNQPQHF; cdr3_nt: TGTGCCAGTAGAATCAACAGCTACAATCAGCCCCAGCATTTT
j_call: TRBJ2-1; clone_size: .; d_call: .; v_call: TRBV7-9; cdr3_aa: CASSRIDEQFF; cdr3_nt: TGTGCCAGCAGCCGGATTGATGAGCAGTTCTTC
j_call: TRBJ2-1; clone_size: .; d_call: TRBD1; v_call: TRBV5-1; cdr3_aa: CASQLTGGDFDEQFF; cdr3_nt: TGCGCCAGCCAATTGACAGGGGGAGATTTCGATGAGCAGTTCTTC
j_call: TRBJ1-1; clone_size: .; d_call: .; v_call: TRBV6-7; cdr3_aa: CASSLRNTEAFF; cdr3_nt: TGTGCCAGCAGTCTCAGGAACACTGAAGCTTTCTTT
j_call: TRBJ1-6; clone_size: .; d_call: .; v_call: TRBV27; cdr3_aa: CASSRRDSLTPLHF; cdr3_nt: TGTGCCAGCAGTCGTCGGGACTCCCTGACACCCCTCCACTTT
j_call: TRBJ2-3; clone_size: .; d_call: TRBD2; v_call: TRBV5-1; cdr3_aa: CASSPSGTADTQYF; cdr3_nt: TGCGCCAGCAGCCCTAGCGGGACGGCAGATACGCAGTATTTT
j_call: TRBJ1-2; clone_size: .; d_call: .; v_call: TRBV18; cdr3_aa: CASSPPTAGVGYGYTF; cdr3_nt: TGTGCCAGCTCACCCCCGACCGCAGGGGTAGGCTATGGCTACACCTTC
j_call: TRBJ1-1; clone_size: .; d_call: .; v_call: TRBV6-4; cdr3_aa: CASSDSSLGTEAFF; cdr3_nt: TGTGCCAGCAGTGACTCGAGTCTCGGAACTGAAGCTTTCTTT
j_call: TRBJ2-2; clone_size: .; d_call: TRBD2; v_call: TRBV9; cdr3_aa: CASSLRYSGTTANTGELFF; cdr3_nt: TGTGCCAGCAGCCTCCGATATAGCGGGACCACTGCGAACACCGGGGAGCTGTTTTTT
j_call: TRBJ2-3; clone_size: once; d_call: .; v_call: TRBV5-4; cdr3_aa: CASSFTDTQYF; cdr3_nt: TGTGCCAGCAGCTTCACAGATACGCAGTATTTT
j_call: TRBJ2-1; clone_size: .; d_call: TRBD2; v_call: TRBV9; cdr3_aa: CASSVASGRALRSNEQFF; cdr3_nt: TGTGCCAGCAGCGTAGCAAGCGGGAGGGCCCTAAGGAGCAATGAGCAGTTCTTC
j_call: TRBJ1-1; clone_size: .; d_call: .; v_call: TRBV11-2; cdr3_aa: CASSLTGPTEAFF; cdr3_nt: TGTGCCAGCAGCTTGACAGGACCGACTGAAGCTTTCTTT
j_call: TRBJ1-2; clone_size: .; d_call: TRBD1; v_call: TRBV27; cdr3_aa: CASRPGQGARGYTF; cdr3_nt: TGTGCCAGCAGACCGGGACAGGGGGCGCGGGGCTACACCTTC
j_call: TRBJ1-3; clone_size: .; d_call: .; v_call: TRBV5-1; cdr3_aa: CASSLWAAGVFSGNTIYF; cdr3_nt: TGCGCCAGCAGCTTGTGGGCGGCAGGGGTATTCTCTGGAAACACCATATATTTT
j_call: TRBJ1-5; clone_size: .; d_call: .; v_call: TRBV19; cdr3_aa: CASSIDRDQPQHF; cdr3_nt: TGTGCCAGTAGTATAGACAGAGATCAGCCCCAGCATTTT
j_call: TRBJ2-5; clone_size: .; d_call: TRBD1; v_call: TRBV2; cdr3_aa: CASSITGGLEETQYF; cdr3_nt: TGTGCCAGCAGTATCACAGGGGGCTTAGAAGAGACCCAGTACTTC
j_call: TRBJ2-7; clone_size: .; d_call: .; v_call: TRBV18; cdr3_aa: CASSIGTGTYEQYF; cdr3_nt: TGTGCCAGCTCAATAGGGACCGGGACCTACGAGCAGTACTTC
j_call: TRBJ2-2; clone_size: .; d_call: .; v_call: TRBV6-1; cdr3_aa: CASRLNGELFF; cdr3_nt: TGTGCCAGCAGACTCAACGGGGAGCTGTTTTTT
j_call: TRBJ2-7; clone_size: .; d_call: TRBD2; v_call: TRBV6-4; cdr3_aa: CASRRFLAVDTYEQYF; cdr3_nt: TGTGCCAGCAGGCGGTTTCTAGCGGTTGATACCTACGAGCAGTACTTC
j_call: TRBJ2-5; clone_size: .; d_call: TRBD1; v_call: TRBV18; cdr3_aa: CASSPPGQGGETQYF; cdr3_nt: TGTGCCAGCTCACCACCGGGACAGGGAGGCGAGACCCAGTACTTC
j_call: TRBJ2-5; clone_size: .; d_call: .; v_call: TRBV11-2; cdr3_aa: CASSLAGVGRETQYF; cdr3_nt: TGTGCCAGCAGCTTGGCAGGGGTTGGCCGAGAGACCCAGTACTTC
j_call: TRBJ1-1; clone_size: .; d_call: .; v_call: TRBV28; cdr3_aa: CASSFSPRQRAFF; cdr3_nt: TGTGCCAGCAGTTTCAGCCCGCGACAACGAGCTTTCTTT
j_call: TRBJ1-4; clone_size: .; d_call: .; v_call: TRBV6-4; cdr3_aa: CASSEGRGSNEKLFF; cdr3_nt: TGTGCCAGCAGTGAAGGGCGGGGGAGCAATGAAAAACTGTTTTTT
j_call: TRBJ2-2; clone_size: .; d_call: TRBD2; v_call: TRBV28; cdr3_aa: CASSLTGLTGELFF; cdr3_nt: TGTGCCAGCAGTTTAACGGGACTAACCGGGGAGCTGTTTTTT
j_call: TRBJ2-1; clone_size: .; d_call: TRBD2; v_call: TRBV28; cdr3_aa: CASSLAGVVNEQFF; cdr3_nt: TGTGCCAGCAGTCTAGCGGGAGTGGTAAATGAGCAGTTCTTC
j_call: TRBJ1-2; clone_size: .; d_call: TRBD1; v_call: TRBV18; cdr3_aa: CASSRQGLDSGIGGYTF; cdr3_nt: TGTGCCAGCTCACGACAGGGTCTCGACTCTGGCATCGGTGGCTACACCTTC
j_call: TRBJ2-5; clone_size: .; d_call: TRBD2; v_call: TRBV6-4; cdr3_aa: CASRGFGTIGAETQYF; cdr3_nt: TGTGCCAGCAGGGGATTCGGGACTATTGGGGCAGAGACCCAGTACTTC
j_call: TRBJ2-3; clone_size: .; d_call: .; v_call: TRBV20-1; cdr3_aa: CSARSTDTQYF; cdr3_nt: TGCAGTGCTAGAAGCACAGATACGCAGTATTTT
j_call: TRBJ1-2; clone_size: medium-sized; d_call: .; v_call: TRBV5-5; cdr3_aa: CASSPQDPNYGYTF; cdr3_nt: TGTGCCAGCAGCCCGCAGGACCCGAATTATGGCTACACCTTC
j_call: TRBJ2-7; clone_size: once; d_call: TRBD1; v_call: TRBV27; cdr3_aa: CASSLRDRGGEQYF; cdr3_nt: TGTGCCAGCAGTCTACGGGACAGGGGTGGCGAGCAGTACTTC
j_call: TRBJ2-7; clone_size: few; d_call: .; v_call: TRBV11-2; cdr3_aa: CASSLPGTSYEQYF; cdr3_nt: TGTGCCAGCAGCTTACCCGGGACCTCCTACGAGCAGTACTTC
j_call: TRBJ2-2; clone_size: .; d_call: .; v_call: TRBV9; cdr3_aa: CASSARTANTGELFF; cdr3_nt: TGTGCCAGCAGCGCCCGGACGGCGAACACCGGGGAGCTGTTTTTT
j_call: TRBJ1-5; clone_size: .; d_call: .; v_call: TRBV6-6; cdr3_aa: CASSGGGPQHF; cdr3_nt: TGTGCCAGCAGTGGGGGGGGGCCCCAGCATTTT
j_call: TRBJ2-7; clone_size: .; d_call: TRBD1; v_call: TRBV5-1; cdr3_aa: CASSLADRVGEQYF; cdr3_nt: TGCGCCAGCAGCTTGGCGGACAGGGTCGGGGAGCAGTACTTC
j_call: TRBJ2-5; clone_size: .; d_call: .; v_call: TRBV6-1; cdr3_aa: CATRDIYLETQYF; cdr3_nt: TGTGCCACCCGGGACATCTATCTGGAGACCCAGTACTTC
j_call: TRBJ1-1; clone_size: .; d_call: .; v_call: TRBV5-6; cdr3_aa: CASSYGRVAEAFF; cdr3_nt: TGTGCCAGCAGCTACGGACGTGTGGCTGAAGCTTTCTTT
j_call: TRBJ1-6; clone_size: .; d_call: .; v_call: TRBV6-1; cdr3_aa: CASSVEGEWSPLHF; cdr3_nt: TGTGCCAGCAGTGTAGAGGGGGAGTGGTCACCCCTCCACTTT
j_call: TRBJ2-7; clone_size: .; d_call: TRBD2; v_call: TRBV11-2; cdr3_aa: CASSPGTSGYEQYF; cdr3_nt: TGTGCCAGCAGCCCCGGGACTAGCGGCTACGAGCAGTACTTC
j_call: TRBJ2-2; clone_size: .; d_call: TRBD2; v_call: TRBV18; cdr3_aa: CASSPPRGGDTGELFF; cdr3_nt: TGTGCCAGCTCACCACCACGGGGAGGGGACACCGGGGAGCTGTTTTTT
j_call: TRBJ2-3; clone_size: .; d_call: .; v_call: TRBV6-6; cdr3_aa: CASSYSTRTDTQYF; cdr3_nt: TGTGCCAGCAGTTACTCAACTAGAACAGATACGCAGTATTTT
j_call: TRBJ1-1; clone_size: once; d_call: .; v_call: TRBV9; cdr3_aa: CASRGPSVGTEAFF; cdr3_nt: TGTGCCAGCAGGGGCCCATCGGTCGGCACTGAAGCTTTCTTT
j_call: TRBJ1-2; clone_size: .; d_call: .; v_call: TRBV5-1; cdr3_aa: CASSLTGTNYGYTF; cdr3_nt: TGCGCCAGCAGCCTAACAGGGACCAACTATGGCTACACCTTC
j_call: TRBJ1-2; clone_size: .; d_call: .; v_call: TRBV21-1; cdr3_aa: CASSKRAETRGHYGYTF; cdr3_nt: TGTGCCAGCAGCAAACGGGCCGAAACCCGGGGGCACTATGGCTACACCTTC
j_call: TRBJ1-4; clone_size: once; d_call: TRBD1; v_call: TRBV5-4; cdr3_aa: CASSLAGGTGGEKLFF; cdr3_nt: TGTGCCAGCAGCTTGGCGGGCGGGACAGGGGGAGAAAAACTGTTTTTT
j_call: TRBJ2-1; clone_size: .; d_call: .; v_call: TRBV5-1; cdr3_aa: CASSLVYGRNEQFF; cdr3_nt: TGCGCCAGCAGCTTAGTTTACGGGCGAAATGAGCAGTTCTTC
j_call: TRBJ1-1; clone_size: .; d_call: .; v_call: TRBV7-9; cdr3_aa: CASSLGTSNTEAFF; cdr3_nt: TGTGCCAGCAGCTTAGGGACATCGAACACTGAAGCTTTCTTT
j_call: TRBJ1-5; clone_size: .; d_call: .; v_call: TRBV29-1; cdr3_aa: CSPPRRGGQPQHF; cdr3_nt: TGCAGCCCCCCTCGACGAGGGGGACAGCCCCAGCATTTT
j_call: TRBJ1-1; clone_size: once; d_call: .; v_call: TRBV7-3; cdr3_aa: CASSLYGGQNTEAFF; cdr3_nt: TGTGCCAGCAGCTTGTATGGGGGACAGAACACTGAAGCTTTCTTT
j_call: TRBJ1-1; clone_size: few; d_call: .; v_call: TRBV19; cdr3_aa: CASTLQQGVPEAFF; cdr3_nt: TGTGCCAGTACCCTACAACAGGGTGTACCTGAAGCTTTCTTT
j_call: TRBJ2-1; clone_size: .; d_call: TRBD2; v_call: TRBV6-5; cdr3_aa: CASSPTSGRRNEQFF; cdr3_nt: TGTGCCAGCAGCCCTACTAGCGGGAGGAGAAATGAGCAGTTCTTC
j_call: TRBJ2-3; clone_size: .; d_call: TRBD2; v_call: TRBV5-1; cdr3_aa: CASSSSSGRADTQYF; cdr3_nt: TGCGCCAGCAGCTCATCTAGCGGGAGGGCCGATACGCAGTATTTT
j_call: TRBJ2-5; clone_size: .; d_call: TRBD2; v_call: TRBV6-1; cdr3_aa: CASSATGTKVTQYF; cdr3_nt: TGTGCCAGCAGTGCAACCGGGACTAAGGTGACCCAGTACTTC
j_call: TRBJ1-2; clone_size: .; d_call: .; v_call: TRBV5-5; cdr3_aa: CASSSVTTTGYTF; cdr3_nt: TGTGCCAGCAGCTCAGTTACGACGACGGGCTACACCTTC
j_call: TRBJ2-6; clone_size: .; d_call: TRBD2; v_call: TRBV9; cdr3_aa: CASSVGEGAGANVLTF; cdr3_nt: TGTGCCAGCAGCGTGGGGGAGGGAGCTGGGGCCAACGTCCTGACTTTC
j_call: TRBJ1-1; clone_size: .; d_call: .; v_call: TRBV5-4; cdr3_aa: CASSRVSQAEAFF; cdr3_nt: TGTGCCAGCAGTCGGGTCTCTCAAGCTGAAGCTTTCTTT
j_call: TRBJ2-5; clone_size: .; d_call: .; v_call: TRBV6-5; cdr3_aa: CASSYSFEGETQYF; cdr3_nt: TGTGCCAGCAGTTACTCGTTTGAGGGGGAGACCCAGTACTTC